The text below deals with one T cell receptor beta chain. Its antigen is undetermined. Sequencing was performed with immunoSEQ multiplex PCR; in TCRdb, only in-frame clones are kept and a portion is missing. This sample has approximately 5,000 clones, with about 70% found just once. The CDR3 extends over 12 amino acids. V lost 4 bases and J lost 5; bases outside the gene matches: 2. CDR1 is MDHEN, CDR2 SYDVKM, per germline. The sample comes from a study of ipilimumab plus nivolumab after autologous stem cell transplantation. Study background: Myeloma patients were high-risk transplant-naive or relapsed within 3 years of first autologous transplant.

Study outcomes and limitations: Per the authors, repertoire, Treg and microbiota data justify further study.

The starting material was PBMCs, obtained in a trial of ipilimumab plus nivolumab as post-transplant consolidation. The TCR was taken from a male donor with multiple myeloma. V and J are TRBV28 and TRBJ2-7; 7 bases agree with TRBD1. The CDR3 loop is CASSSTGDEQYF. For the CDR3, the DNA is TGTGCCAGCAGTTCTACAGGGGACGAGCAGTACTTC. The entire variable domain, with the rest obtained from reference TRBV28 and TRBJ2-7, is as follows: DVKVTQSSRYLVKRTGEKVFLECVQDMDHENMFWYRQDPGLGLRLIYFSYDVKMKEKGDIPEGYSVSREKKERFSLILESASTNQTSMYLCASSSTGDEQYFGPGTRLTVT.